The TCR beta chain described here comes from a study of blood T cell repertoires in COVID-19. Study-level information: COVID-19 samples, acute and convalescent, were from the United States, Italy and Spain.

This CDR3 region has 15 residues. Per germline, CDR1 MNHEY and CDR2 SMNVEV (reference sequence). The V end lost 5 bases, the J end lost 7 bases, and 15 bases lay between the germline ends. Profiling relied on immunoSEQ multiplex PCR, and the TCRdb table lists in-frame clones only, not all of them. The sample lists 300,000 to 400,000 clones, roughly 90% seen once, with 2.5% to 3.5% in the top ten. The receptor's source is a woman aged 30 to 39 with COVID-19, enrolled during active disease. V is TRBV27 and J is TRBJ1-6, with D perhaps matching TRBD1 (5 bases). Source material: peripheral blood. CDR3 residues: CASSTRGETNSPLHF. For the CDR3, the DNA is TGTGCCAGCAGTACCCGGGGGGAGACAAATTCACCCCTCCACTTT.